The entry below describes one T cell receptor beta chain. This clonotype was observed many times. Which antigen it targets is not known. Nothing much larger sits one base from this clone, and base qualities are not available. The entry originates in a study of glioma-infiltrating T cells (dated by TCRdb to the mid-2010s). Regarding the research as a whole: Glioma tissue, non-neoplastic brain tissue and matched peripheral blood mononuclear cells were used as sources from which TCR alpha- and beta-chain repertoires were sequenced. Three low-grade glioma patients, about eight primary glioblastoma patients and three non-glioma patients contributing non-neoplastic brain tissue were included in the paired cohort. Each tissue-infiltrating repertoire was compared with the same patient's peripheral blood repertoire to measure divergence between tissue and blood T-cell populations.

Broad study findings and their caveats: In non-neoplastic patients, VJ-independent divergence between tissue and blood fell below expectation, whereas in all gliomas, and especially in low-grade gliomas, the divergence rose above expectation. Very few CDR3 sequences were shared between tissue and blood, attributed to high CDR3 diversity and limited sampling. The group comparisons were based on small numbers of patients: three non-neoplastic, three low-grade glioma and several glioblastoma patients.

TCR alpha and beta CDR3 regions were amplified with the iRepertoire nested amplicon-rescue multiplex PCR (arm-PCR) platform from RNA. The input for one-step reverse transcription and amplification was roughly 85-400 ng of either tissue mRNA or PBMC total RNA. Following bead purification, Illumina adapters were added by a secondary multiplex PCR, and libraries between 200 and 400 bp were gel-purified. Libraries carried internal 6-nucleotide barcodes used for demultiplexing. Libraries were sequenced on an Illumina MiSeq with 2x220 or 2x250 nucleotide paired-end reads. The authors' pipeline ran thus. FLASH 1.2.11 was used to merge paired reads, and BWA-MEM then aligned the reads to the GRCh37 human genome before TRA and TRB reads were extracted. V and J assignment used an IMGT-derived reference of cassette sequences and CDR3 motifs that included pseudogenes. Three-frame translation of reads was performed, and productive CDR3s were defined as those with a C...FGXG motif and no stop codons. Unique combinations of V-J cassette pair and CDR3 amino acid sequence were defined as clonotypes. Filtering of reads was based on Hamming distance, with the threshold set by the sequence error rate of each sample in mapped regions. TCRdb reworked the public reads: Q25 trimming with fastp, MiXCR clone assembly, productive beta chains retained. Merged by CDR3 protein, the rows form single entries marked with the most common genes and DNA. For this entry, the V and J calls and clone size follow TCRdb and not the study's own pipeline. The sample contains about 110,000 distinct CDR3 sequences, less than 30% of them found a single time. The ten largest account for roughly a third of the sample.

V drops 0 bases and J drops 6 bases, leaving 6 bases in between. Reading the germline V gene (reference sequence) gives CDR1 SEHNR and CDR2 FQNEAQ. The CDR3 has 13 amino acids, counting the end cysteine and phenylalanine. The read is trimmed to its CDR3 DNA, 39 bases read in frame from base 1. In this chain, TRBV7-9 is recombined with TRBJ1-5; the D gene remains uncertain. The sequence was collected from a human donor with low-grade glioma or glioblastoma, undergoing nonglioma brain surgery, or in good health (not recorded which). Sample: glioma tissue, nonneoplastic brain tissue, or PBMCs (not recorded which). The nucleotide sequence is given as TGTGCCAGCAGCTTAGCATCCGCTCAGCCCCAGCATTTT. This encodes CASSLASAQPQHF.